A selection of T cell receptor beta chains follows, all from one sample in a study of OX40 agonist ivuxolimab in advanced cancers. Libraries were prepared by immunoSEQ multiplex PCR; TCRdb keeps only in-frame clonotypes and omits some of them. The data contain 40,000 to 50,000 clones, roughly 90% of them singletons. The sample in question was CD4+ or CD8+ T cells sorted from blood, obtained in a trial of the OX40 agonist ivuxolimab. The receptors shown here come from an adult with an advanced solid tumor such as melanoma, head and neck, liver or kidney cancer. Each CDR3 is given without its conserved first and last residue. Each record gives: J gene, V gene, clone size, CDR3 protein. Rows give clone size only sometimes, using once, few, many, or a class for an expanded clone.

J: TRBJ1-6; V: TRBV4-3; size: .; CDR3: ASSQESGGLNSPLH
J: TRBJ2-1; V: TRBV5-1; size: .; CDR3: ASSFSNLDGSYNEQF
J: TRBJ2-5; V: TRBV7-3; size: once; CDR3: ASSLTGWRETQY
J: TRBJ2-3; V: TRBV7-9; size: .; CDR3: ASSLTGASDTQY
J: TRBJ1-5; V: TRBV18; size: .; CDR3: ASSSGYSNQPQH
J: TRBJ1-1; V: TRBV11-2; size: .; CDR3: ASSLDWPNTEAF
J: TRBJ1-2; V: TRBV11-2; size: .; CDR3: ASRPGAGTTYGYT
J: TRBJ1-6; V: TRBV6-6; size: once; CDR3: ASSRDSSPLH
J: TRBJ2-2; V: TRBV30; size: .; CDR3: AWNMGISGGELF
J: TRBJ1-1; V: TRBV9; size: .; CDR3: ASSPLPGGGQAMNTEAF
J: TRBJ2-1; V: TRBV7-2; size: .; CDR3: ASSPGRGLAGNNNEQF
J: TRBJ2-1; V: TRBV7-2; size: .; CDR3: ASSKTGGPIEQF
J: TRBJ1-6; V: TRBV2; size: .; CDR3: ASRGDSLNSPLH
J: TRBJ2-2; V: TRBV9; size: .; CDR3: ASSATSDGGELF
J: TRBJ2-5; V: TRBV21-1; size: .; CDR3: ASSNVEAGVQETQY
J: TRBJ2-5; V: TRBV7-8; size: .; CDR3: ASSLGPGGPWETQY
J: TRBJ2-1; V: TRBV7-9; size: .; CDR3: ASSLRLANDEQF
J: TRBJ1-5; V: TRBV19; size: few; CDR3: ASKMAETNQPQH
J: TRBJ2-5; V: TRBV9; size: once; CDR3: ASSVRSTTQETQY
J: TRBJ2-7; V: TRBV19; size: .; CDR3: ASSTTGALSYEQY
J: TRBJ2-6; V: TRBV5-1; size: .; CDR3: ASSLGPGSGANVLT
J: TRBJ1-1; V: TRBV30; size: .; CDR3: AWSLRQGDTEAF
J: TRBJ1-1; V: TRBV9; size: few; CDR3: ASGTGDMNTEAF
J: TRBJ1-1; V: TRBV9; size: .; CDR3: ASSVGRGHTEAF
J: TRBJ1-1; V: TRBV19; size: .; CDR3: ASGYRGRNTEAF
J: TRBJ1-2; V: TRBV7-9; size: .; CDR3: ATGTDFNYGYT
J: TRBJ1-6; V: TRBV11-3; size: .; CDR3: ATRENGGSNSPLH
J: TRBJ2-3; V: TRBV27; size: .; CDR3: ASGLLASDTQY
J: TRBJ2-2; V: TRBV6-5; size: .; CDR3: ASRPLGGDTGELF
J: TRBJ2-5; V: TRBV5-1; size: .; CDR3: ATALGAAGEETQY
J: TRBJ1-2; V: TRBV19; size: .; CDR3: ASSPPLSGTLGYT
J: TRBJ2-1; V: TRBV6-5; size: .; CDR3: ASTLGAGGPDEQF
J: TRBJ2-5; V: TRBV18; size: once; CDR3: ASSPQETQY
J: TRBJ1-5; V: TRBV19; size: once; CDR3: ASRRGGDDNQPQH
J: TRBJ2-7; V: TRBV5-1; size: .; CDR3: ASSLTGGGNYEQY
J: TRBJ1-2; V: TRBV4-1; size: .; CDR3: ASSQGFGQGDGYT
J: TRBJ1-1; V: TRBV7-3; size: .; CDR3: ASSLGTGQAAF
J: TRBJ2-1; V: TRBV15; size: .; CDR3: ATSRDLTSSYNEQF
J: TRBJ1-2; V: TRBV7-2; size: .; CDR3: ASSLNNGYT
J: TRBJ2-7; V: TRBV6-5; size: .; CDR3: ASSYGGASSYEQY
J: TRBJ2-7; V: TRBV7-2; size: .; CDR3: ASSLGVGWGEIKKQY
J: TRBJ1-1; V: TRBV5-1; size: .; CDR3: ASSNPTENTEAF
J: TRBJ2-3; V: TRBV11-2; size: .; CDR3: ASSRTSTQY
J: TRBJ2-3; V: TRBV5-4; size: .; CDR3: ASSLHLVQYTDTQY
J: TRBJ2-3; V: TRBV5-1; size: .; CDR3: ASSLAPEVRTDTQY
J: TRBJ2-2; V: TRBV19; size: .; CDR3: ASSNQGGHTGELF
J: TRBJ1-5; V: TRBV2; size: .; CDR3: ASSYLDGAVLIPH
J: TRBJ1-3; V: TRBV5-1; size: .; CDR3: ASSVVSGNTIY
J: TRBJ2-5; V: TRBV30; size: .; CDR3: AWSVRGGLETQY
J: TRBJ1-2; V: TRBV6-6; size: .; CDR3: ASRPDRAINYGYT
J: TRBJ2-3; V: TRBV29-1; size: .; CDR3: SVDGLGQGGDTQY
J: TRBJ1-5; V: TRBV5-1; size: .; CDR3: ASSPDSYSNQPQH
J: TRBJ2-3; V: TRBV7-3; size: once; CDR3: ASSRGGLSDTQY